This T cell receptor (beta chain) was captured by sequencing in a study of T cell responses to AZD1222 COVID-19 vaccine. In the case of this clone: Its antigen is unidentified.

Study observations and caveats: At baseline, seropositivity was found in only a handful of AZD1222 recipients. Two AZD1222 administrations were followed by greater Spike-specific TCR breadth and depth. A reported finding is that nearly half of spike-specific TCRs target unmutated variant regions. Females made up more of the donors, who were largely white British, and clonal diversity may have come out too low.

Profiling relied on immunoSEQ multiplex PCR, and the TCRdb table lists in-frame clones only, not all of them. Here the sample spans approximately 120,000 clones, more than 85% being singletons. The sequence came from an adult in good health. Material: peripheral blood, obtained on day 0 of AZD1222 vaccination.

For the CDR3, the DNA is TGTGCCAGCAGTAGCGAGAGCTCCTACAATGAGCAGTTCTTC. Translating gives CASSSESSYNEQFF. The chain recombines TRBV27 with TRBJ2-1, with unresolved D. The CDR3 covers 14 residues. The germline V gene encodes CDR1 MNHEY and CDR2 SMNVEV (reference sequence). Trimming pared 5 bases from V and 0 bases from J, leaving 8 bases between.